These 2 T cell receptor beta chains share one sample of origin, sequenced in a study of blood T cell repertoires in COVID-19. This table comes from immunoSEQ multiplex PCR, and its TCRdb copy is limited to in-frame clones, with some not included. The profile shows roughly 170,000 clones, 78% of them singletons. Input material: PBMCs or T cells enriched from blood (not recorded which). The receptors come from a woman in her fifties or sixties who had recovered from COVID-19.

The V and J genes are TRBV28 and TRBJ2-7; D might be TRBD2 (6 bases). The CDR3 has 10 residues. Trimming took 5 bases from V and 7 from J, leaving 6 bases between them. Germline values: CDR1 MDHEN, CDR2 SYDVKM. The CDR3 sequence is CASSGREQYF. CDR3 in DNA: TGTGCCAGCAGTGGGAGGGAGCAGTACTTC.

The rearrangement links TRBV7-8 to TRBJ1-2, with 9 bases matching TRBD1. Germline V lookup: CDR1 SGHVS, CDR2 FQNEAQ. The length of the CDR3 is 14 residues. V was pared by 5 bases and J by 7 bases, with 8 bases of the junction left unmatched. As DNA, the CDR3 is TGTGCCAGCAGCCTCACCGGACAGGGGCCTGGCTACACCTTC. Amino acids: CASSLTGQGPGYTF.